These T cell receptor beta chains were read from a single sample in a study of blood T cell repertoires in COVID-19. Sequencing used immunoSEQ multiplex PCR; TCRdb keeps in-frame clones, though not all of them. The sample has about 230,000 clones; more than 75% are singletons. The sample consisted of peripheral blood. The source of these receptors is a man in his forties or fifties with COVID-19, enrolled during active disease. CDR3s include the opening cysteine and the closing phenylalanine or tryptophan. Clone sizes are given selectively: once, few, many, or a class where the clone is expanded.

TRBV27	NA	TRBJ2-7	CASRTGGGEQYF
TRBV24-1	NA	TRBJ2-3	CATLNDTLPPNTDTQYF
TRBV2	NA	TRBJ1-3	CASSLNGAQSGNTIYF
TRBV6-5	few	TRBJ2-1	CASRVAGGDNEQFF
TRBV19	NA	TRBJ2-5	CASSKPGQLGQETQYF
TRBV4-1	NA	TRBJ1-1	CASSQDRQGNTEAFF
TRBV6-1	NA	TRBJ2-7	CASSEIGGPGYEQYF
TRBV14	NA	TRBJ1-2	CASSARSTGLYGYTF
TRBV9	NA	TRBJ1-2	CASSEGQGANGYTF
TRBV19	NA	TRBJ1-2	CASSIFGSGQTNYGYTF
TRBV6-5	many	TRBJ1-2	CASSYSRTGGSYGYTF
TRBV9	few	TRBJ2-2	CASSVGGGGRLTGELFF
TRBV6-5	NA	TRBJ2-7	CASSYSGLDSYEQYF
TRBV19	NA	TRBJ2-3	CASSIEAPPLTSGRSDTQYF
TRBV14	NA	TRBJ2-2	CASSQGQGFTGELFF
TRBV6-5	NA	TRBJ2-5	CASSHQLAGETQYF
TRBV19	NA	TRBJ2-4	CASSPGLPEGNIQYF
TRBV5-1	NA	TRBJ2-1	CASSTGTSQVGEQFF
TRBV6-2/TRBV6-3	NA	TRBJ2-3	CASSYSVISGPPDTQYF
TRBV7-2	NA	TRBJ1-2	CASSFTKGDYGYTF
TRBV27	NA	TRBJ2-7	CASGGSQKAYEQYF
TRBV21-1	NA	TRBJ2-7	CASTSTGSEQYF
TRBV10-3	NA	TRBJ2-7	CAISEFRTGASYEQYF
TRBV6-5	once	TRBJ2-5	CASSSNPGLEQETQYF
TRBV7-2	NA	TRBJ2-2	CASSLEGLAGGNTGELFF